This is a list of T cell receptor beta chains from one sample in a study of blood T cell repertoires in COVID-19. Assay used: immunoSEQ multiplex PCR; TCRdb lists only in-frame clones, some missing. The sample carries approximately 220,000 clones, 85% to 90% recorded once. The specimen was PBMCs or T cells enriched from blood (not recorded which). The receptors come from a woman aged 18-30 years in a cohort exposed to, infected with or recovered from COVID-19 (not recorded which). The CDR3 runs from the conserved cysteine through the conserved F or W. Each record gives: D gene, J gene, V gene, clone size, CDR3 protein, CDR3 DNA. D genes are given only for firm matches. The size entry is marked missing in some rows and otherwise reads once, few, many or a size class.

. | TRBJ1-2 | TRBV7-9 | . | CASSPPAGVNGYTF | TGTGCCAGCAGCCCCCCGGCAGGGGTGAATGGCTACACCTTC
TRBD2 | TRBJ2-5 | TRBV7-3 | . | CASSPQDTSVQETQYF | TGTGCCAGCAGCCCGCAGGACACTAGCGTCCAAGAGACCCAGTACTTC
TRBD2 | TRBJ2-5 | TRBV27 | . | CASSPGGTSEETQYF | TGTGCCAGCAGTCCCGGTGGGACTAGTGAAGAGACCCAGTACTTC
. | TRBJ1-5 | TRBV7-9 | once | CASSLGFGQGGQPQHF | TGTGCCAGCAGCTTAGGCTTCGGGCAGGGTGGTCAGCCCCAGCATTTT
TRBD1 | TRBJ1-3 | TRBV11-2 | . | CASSSRQGAGNTIYF | TGTGCCAGCAGCTCTCGACAGGGGGCTGGAAACACCATATATTTT
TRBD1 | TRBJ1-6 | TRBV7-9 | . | CASSLGTGGSYNSPLHF | TGTGCCAGCAGCTTAGGAACAGGGGGATCCTATAATTCACCCCTCCACTTT
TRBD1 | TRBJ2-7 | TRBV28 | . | CASSIPGQDYEQYF | TGTGCCAGCAGCATACCGGGACAGGACTACGAGCAGTACTTC
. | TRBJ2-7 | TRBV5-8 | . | CASSLGAGLYEQYF | TGTGCCAGCAGCTTGGGGGCAGGCCTCTACGAGCAGTACTTC
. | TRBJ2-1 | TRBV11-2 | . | CASSLAGNNEQFF | TGTGCCAGCAGCTTAGCCGGGAACAATGAGCAGTTCTTC
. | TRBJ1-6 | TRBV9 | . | CASSITGMGSPLHF | TGTGCCAGCAGCATTACAGGGATGGGTTCACCCCTCCACTTT
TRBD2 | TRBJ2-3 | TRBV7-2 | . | CASSLDRLAGGTDTQYF | TGTGCCAGCAGCTTAGATCGACTAGCGGGAGGGACCGATACGCAGTATTTT
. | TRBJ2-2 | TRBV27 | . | CASRINTGELFF | TGTGCCAGCAGAATAAACACCGGGGAGCTGTTTTTT
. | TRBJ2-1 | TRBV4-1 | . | CASSQVDRVGGDNEQFF | TGCGCCAGCAGCCAAGTGGACCGCGTCGGAGGCGACAATGAGCAGTTCTTC
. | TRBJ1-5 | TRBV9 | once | CASSRGWESNQPQHF | TGTGCCAGCAGCCGGGGTTGGGAAAGCAATCAGCCCCAGCATTTT
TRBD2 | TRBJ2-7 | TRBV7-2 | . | CASSLALAGGSDEQYF | TGTGCCAGCAGCTTAGCGTTAGCGGGGGGTTCCGACGAGCAGTACTTC
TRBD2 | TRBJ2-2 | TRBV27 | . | CASLGLAGPGELFF | TGTGCCAGCCTGGGACTAGCGGGGCCCGGGGAGCTGTTTTTT
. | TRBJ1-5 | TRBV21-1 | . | CASSGDRSNQPQHF | TGTGCCAGCAGCGGGGACAGAAGCAATCAGCCCCAGCATTTT
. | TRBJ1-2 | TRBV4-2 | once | CASSQDSVLTEDPRVGYTF | TGTGCCAGCAGCCAAGATTCGGTCTTGACAGAGGACCCCCGCGTAGGCTACACCTTC
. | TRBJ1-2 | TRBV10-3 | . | CAISTLRDTNGYTF | TGTGCCATCAGTACGTTACGGGACACCAACGGCTACACCTTC
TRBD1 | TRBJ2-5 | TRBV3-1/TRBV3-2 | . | CASSDRGGGETQYF | TGTGCCAGCAGCGACAGGGGGGGTGGAGAGACCCAGTACTTC
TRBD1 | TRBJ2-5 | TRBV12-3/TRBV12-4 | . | CASSTRDRPYF | TGTGCCAGCAGTACCCGGGACAGACCTTACTTC
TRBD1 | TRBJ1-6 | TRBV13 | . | CASSARQGFWNSPLHF | TGTGCCAGCAGCGCCAGACAGGGGTTTTGGAATTCACCCCTCCACTTT
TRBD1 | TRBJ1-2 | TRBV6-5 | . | CASSLRGQGNYGYTF | TGTGCCAGCAGTTTACGTGGACAGGGGAACTATGGCTACACCTTC
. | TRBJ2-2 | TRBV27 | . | CASSLQGTVGELFF | TGTGCCAGCAGTTTACAGGGAACGGTCGGGGAGCTGTTTTTT
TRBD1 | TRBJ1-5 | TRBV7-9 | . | CASSFSPGQGAPQPQHF | TGTGCCAGCAGCTTTTCCCCGGGACAGGGGGCCCCTCAGCCCCAGCATTTT
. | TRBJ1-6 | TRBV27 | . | CASSLSGGLYNSPLHF | TGTGCCAGCAGTTTATCGGGAGGATTGTATAATTCACCCCTCCACTTT
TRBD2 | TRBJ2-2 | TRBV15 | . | CATSRARLAGELFF | TGTGCCACCAGCAGGGCCCGACTAGCTGGGGAGCTGTTTTTT
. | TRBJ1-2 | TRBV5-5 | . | CASSLTGLNGNYGYTF | TGTGCCAGCAGCTTGACCGGACTCAACGGGAACTATGGCTACACCTTC
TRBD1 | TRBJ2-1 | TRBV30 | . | CAWRAPTGARGSNEQFF | TGTGCCTGGAGAGCGCCCACAGGGGCCAGAGGGTCCAATGAGCAGTTCTTC
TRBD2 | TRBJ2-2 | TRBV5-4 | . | CASSALTSGRNTGELFF | TGTGCCAGCAGCGCCCTGACTAGCGGGCGGAACACCGGGGAGCTGTTTTTT
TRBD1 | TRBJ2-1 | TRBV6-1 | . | CASSEAGWDRGINEQFF | TGTGCCAGCAGTGAAGCAGGGTGGGACAGGGGAATCAATGAGCAGTTCTTC
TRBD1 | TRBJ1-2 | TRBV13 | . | CASSDRGTDYGYTF | TGTGCCAGCAGCGACAGAGGGACAGACTATGGCTACACCTTC
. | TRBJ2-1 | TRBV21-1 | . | CASSKRPTSGQPYNEQFF | TGTGCCAGCAGCAAACGTCCGACTAGCGGGCAACCCTACAATGAGCAGTTCTTC
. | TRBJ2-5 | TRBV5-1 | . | CASSMEGEETQYF | TGCGCCAGCAGCATGGAGGGGGAGGAGACCCAGTACTTC
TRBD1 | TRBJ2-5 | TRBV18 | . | CASSPRDRDLETQYF | TGTGCCAGCTCACCGAGGGACAGGGACTTGGAGACCCAGTACTTC
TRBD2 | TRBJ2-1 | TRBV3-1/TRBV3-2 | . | CASSQGLAGGSGYNEQFF | TGTGCCAGCAGCCAAGGACTAGCGGGGGGGAGCGGCTACAATGAGCAGTTCTTC
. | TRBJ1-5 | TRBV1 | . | CTSTLPWHPNQPQHF | TGCACCAGCACTTTGCCGTGGCATCCTAATCAGCCCCAGCATTTT
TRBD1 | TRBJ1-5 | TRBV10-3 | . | CAISEGGTGGQPQHF | TGTGCCATCAGTGAGGGGGGGACAGGGGGTCAGCCCCAGCATTTT
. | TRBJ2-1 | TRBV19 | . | CASSGLPRNEQFF | TGTGCCAGTTCAGGACTACCCAGAAATGAGCAGTTCTTC
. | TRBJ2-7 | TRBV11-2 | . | CASSSYYEQYF | TGTGCCAGCAGTAGTTACTACGAGCAGTACTTC
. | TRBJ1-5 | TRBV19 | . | CASSILSQPQHF | TGTGCCAGTAGTATTCTAAGTCAGCCCCAGCATTTT
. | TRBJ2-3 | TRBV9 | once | CASSVEEKQYF | TGTGCCAGCAGCGTAGAAGAGAAGCAGTATTTT
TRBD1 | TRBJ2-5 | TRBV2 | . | CASSRGQETQYF | TGTGCCAGCTCCAGGGGGCAAGAGACCCAGTACTTC
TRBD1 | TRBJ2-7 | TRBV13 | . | CASSLRTGDLDEQYF | TGTGCCAGCAGCTTAAGGACAGGAGATCTGGACGAGCAGTACTTC
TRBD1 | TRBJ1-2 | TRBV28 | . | CASNSQGALNYGYTF | TGTGCCAGCAATTCCCAGGGGGCGCTGAACTATGGCTACACCTTC
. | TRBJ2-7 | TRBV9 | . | CASSVGVGDPYEQYF | TGTGCCAGCAGCGTAGGGGTGGGAGACCCCTACGAGCAGTACTTC
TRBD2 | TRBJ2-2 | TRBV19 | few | CASSIGPGGPGYTGELFF | TGTGCCAGTAGTATTGGTCCGGGAGGGCCGGGATACACCGGGGAGCTGTTTTTT
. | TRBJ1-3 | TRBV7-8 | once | CASSLGAVGGSGNTIYF | TGTGCCAGCAGCTTAGGGGCCGTGGGGGGCTCTGGAAACACCATATATTTT
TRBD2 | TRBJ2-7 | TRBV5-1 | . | CASSVSGSSYEQYF | TGCGCCAGCAGCGTCAGCGGGAGCTCCTACGAGCAGTACTTC
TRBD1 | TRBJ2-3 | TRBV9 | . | CASSPRTGVDRVMNTQYF | TGTGCCAGCAGCCCAAGGACAGGGGTGGACAGGGTTATGAATACGCAGTATTTT
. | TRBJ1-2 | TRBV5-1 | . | CASSLEAGNGYTF | TGCGCCAGCAGCTTGGAGGCCGGGAATGGCTACACCTTC
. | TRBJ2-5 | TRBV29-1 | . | CSVALSRVPKETQYF | TGCAGCGTTGCACTTTCCCGGGTCCCTAAAGAGACCCAGTACTTC
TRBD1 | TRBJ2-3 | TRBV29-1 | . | CSENRGLGTDTQYF | TGCAGCGAAAACAGGGGGCTTGGCACAGATACGCAGTATTTT
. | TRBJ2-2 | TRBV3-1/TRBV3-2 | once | CASSPRGGTDTGELFF | TGTGCCAGCAGCCCAAGGGGGGGTACCGACACCGGGGAGCTGTTTTTT
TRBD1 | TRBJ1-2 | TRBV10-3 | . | CAISEGQGSHGYTF | TGTGCCATCAGTGAGGGACAGGGGTCCCATGGCTACACCTTC
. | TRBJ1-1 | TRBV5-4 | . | CASSLTAGNTEAFF | TGTGCCAGCAGCTTGACCGCGGGGAACACTGAAGCTTTCTTT
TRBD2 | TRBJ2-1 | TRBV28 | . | CASSSSGGVREQFF | TGTGCCAGCAGTTCTAGCGGGGGCGTGAGAGAGCAGTTCTTC
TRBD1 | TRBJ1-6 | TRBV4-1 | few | CASSQEFRGRGADSPLHF | TGCGCCAGCAGCCAAGAGTTCCGGGGCAGGGGGGCCGATTCACCCCTCCACTTT
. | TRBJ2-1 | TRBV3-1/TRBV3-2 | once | CASSPPPGSPNNEQFF | TGTGCCAGCAGCCCCCCCCCGGGAAGCCCCAACAATGAGCAGTTCTTC